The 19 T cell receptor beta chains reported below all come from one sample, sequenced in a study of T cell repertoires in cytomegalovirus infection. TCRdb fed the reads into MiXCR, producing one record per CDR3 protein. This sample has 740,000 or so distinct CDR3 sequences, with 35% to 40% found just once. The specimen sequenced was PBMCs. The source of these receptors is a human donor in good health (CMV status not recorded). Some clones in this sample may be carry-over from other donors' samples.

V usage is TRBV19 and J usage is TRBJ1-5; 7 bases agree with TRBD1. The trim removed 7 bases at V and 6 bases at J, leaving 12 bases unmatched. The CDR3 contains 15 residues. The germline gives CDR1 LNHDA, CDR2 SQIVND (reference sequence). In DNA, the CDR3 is TGTGCCAGTACCAGAGACAGGGTAAAAGGTCAGCCCCAGCATTTT. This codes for CASTRDRVKGQPQHF.

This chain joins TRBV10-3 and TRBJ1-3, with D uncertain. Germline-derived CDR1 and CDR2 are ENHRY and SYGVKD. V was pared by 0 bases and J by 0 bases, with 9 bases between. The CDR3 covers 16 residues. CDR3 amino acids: CAISESAAHSGNTIYF. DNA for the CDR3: TGTGCCATCAGTGAGTCGGCAGCGCACTCTGGAAACACCATATATTTT.

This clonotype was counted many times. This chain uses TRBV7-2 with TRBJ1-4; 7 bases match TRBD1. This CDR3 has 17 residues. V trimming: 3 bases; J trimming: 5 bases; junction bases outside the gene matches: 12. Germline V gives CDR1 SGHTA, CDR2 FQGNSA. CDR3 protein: CASSFYGGTAGNEKLFF. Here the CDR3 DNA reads TGTGCCAGCAGCTTTTATGGTGGGACAGCGGGAAATGAAAAACTGTTTTTT.

The CDR3 is CATSPGGSSNTGELFF. As DNA, the CDR3 is TGTGCCACCTCTCCGGGGGGCAGTTCGAACACCGGGGAGCTGTTTTTT. This chain links TRBV15 with TRBJ2-2, with D perhaps matching TRBD2 (7 bases). The length of the CDR3 is 16 residues. The V end lost 8 bases, the J end lost 0 bases, and 16 bases lay between the germline ends. Germline V CDR1 and CDR2: LNHNV, YYDKDF (reference sequence). Full variable domain (missing parts from reference TRBV15 and TRBJ2-2): DAMVIQNPRYQVTQFGKPVTLSCSQTLNHNVMYWYQQKSSQAPKLLFHYYDKDFNNEADTPDNFQSRRPNTSFCFLDIRSPGLGDTAMYLCATSPGGSSNTGELFFGEGSRLTVL.

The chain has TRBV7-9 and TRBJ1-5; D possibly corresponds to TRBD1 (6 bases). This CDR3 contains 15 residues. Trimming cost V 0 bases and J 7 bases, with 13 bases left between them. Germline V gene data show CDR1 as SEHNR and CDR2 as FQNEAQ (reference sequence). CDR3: CASSLATGSGQPQHF. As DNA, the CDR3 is TGTGCCAGCAGCTTAGCAACAGGGAGCGGACAGCCCCAGCATTTT.

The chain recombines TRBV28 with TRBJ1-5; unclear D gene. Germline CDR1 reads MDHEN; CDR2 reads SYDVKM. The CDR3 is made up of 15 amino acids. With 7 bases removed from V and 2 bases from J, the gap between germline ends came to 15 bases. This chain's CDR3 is CASNPGGQGNQPQHF. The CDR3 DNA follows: TGTGCCAGCAACCCCGGAGGGCAGGGCAATCAGCCCCAGCATTTT.

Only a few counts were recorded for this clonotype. The DNA for the CDR3 is TGTGCCAGCAGGGAAAGGGGCGCGCGCTACGAGCAGTACTTC. Its protein is CASRERGARYEQYF. The chain has TRBV7-2 and TRBJ2-7, with a possible D match to TRBD1 (5 bases). This CDR3 region has 14 residues. Germline CDR1 reads SGHTA; CDR2 reads FQGNSA. V gave up 6 bases and J gave up 3 bases, with 15 bases separating them.

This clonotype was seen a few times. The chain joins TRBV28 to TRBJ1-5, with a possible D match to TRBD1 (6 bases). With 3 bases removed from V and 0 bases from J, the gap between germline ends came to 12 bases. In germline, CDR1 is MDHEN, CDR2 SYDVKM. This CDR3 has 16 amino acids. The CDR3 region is CASSFQDRHSNQPQHF. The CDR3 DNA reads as TGTGCCAGCAGTTTCCAGGACAGACATAGCAATCAGCCCCAGCATTTT.

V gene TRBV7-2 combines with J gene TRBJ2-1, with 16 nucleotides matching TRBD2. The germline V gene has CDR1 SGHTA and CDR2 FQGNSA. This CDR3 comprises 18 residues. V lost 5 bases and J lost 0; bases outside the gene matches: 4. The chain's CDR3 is CASSLGTSGRASYNEQFF. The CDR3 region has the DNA TGTGCCAGCAGCCTAGGGACTAGCGGGAGGGCCTCCTACAATGAGCAGTTCTTC.

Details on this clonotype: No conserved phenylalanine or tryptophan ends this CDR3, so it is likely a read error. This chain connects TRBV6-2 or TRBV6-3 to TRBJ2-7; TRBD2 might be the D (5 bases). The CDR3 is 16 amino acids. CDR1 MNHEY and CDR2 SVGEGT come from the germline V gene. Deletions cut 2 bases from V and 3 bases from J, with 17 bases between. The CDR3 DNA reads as TGTGCCAGCAGTTACCTTCTGGGTCGGGATTACTACGAGCAGTACTTA. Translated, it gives CASSYLLGRDYYEQYL.

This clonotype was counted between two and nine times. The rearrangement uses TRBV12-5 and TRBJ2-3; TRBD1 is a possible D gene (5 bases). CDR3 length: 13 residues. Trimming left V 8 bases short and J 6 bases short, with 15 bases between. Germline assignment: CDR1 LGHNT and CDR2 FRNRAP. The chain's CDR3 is CASPRWGYDTQYF. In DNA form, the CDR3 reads TGTGCTAGTCCTCGATGGGGCTACGATACGCAGTATTTT.

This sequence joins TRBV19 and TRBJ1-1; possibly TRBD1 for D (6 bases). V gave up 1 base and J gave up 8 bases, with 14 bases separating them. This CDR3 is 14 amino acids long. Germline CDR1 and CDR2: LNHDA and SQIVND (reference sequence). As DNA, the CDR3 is TGTGCCAGTAGTATAGGCCCGGACAGTTCGGAAGCTTTCTTT. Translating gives CASSIGPDSSEAFF.

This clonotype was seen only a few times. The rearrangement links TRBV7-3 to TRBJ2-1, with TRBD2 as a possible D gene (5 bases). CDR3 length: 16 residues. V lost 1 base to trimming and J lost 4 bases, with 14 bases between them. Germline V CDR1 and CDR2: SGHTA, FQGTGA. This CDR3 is CASSLNMNSGYNEQFF. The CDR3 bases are TGTGCCAGCAGCTTAAATATGAACAGCGGATACAATGAGCAGTTCTTC. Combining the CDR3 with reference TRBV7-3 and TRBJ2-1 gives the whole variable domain GAGVSQTPSNKVTEKGKYVELRCDPISGHTALYWYRQSLGQGPEFLIYFQGTGAADDSGLPNDRFFAVRPEGSVSTLKIQRTERGDSAVYLCASSLNMNSGYNEQFFGPGTRLTVL.

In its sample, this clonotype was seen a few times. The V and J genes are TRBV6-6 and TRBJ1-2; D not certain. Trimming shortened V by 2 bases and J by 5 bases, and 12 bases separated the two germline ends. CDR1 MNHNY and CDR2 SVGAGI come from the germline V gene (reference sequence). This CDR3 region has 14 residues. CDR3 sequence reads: CASSYSRNQYGYTF. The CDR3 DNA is TGTGCCAGCAGTTACAGCAGGAATCAGTATGGCTACACCTTC.

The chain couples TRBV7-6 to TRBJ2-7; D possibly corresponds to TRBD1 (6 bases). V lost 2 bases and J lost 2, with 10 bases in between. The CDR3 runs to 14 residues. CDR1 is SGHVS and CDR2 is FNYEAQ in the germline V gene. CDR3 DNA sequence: TGTGCCAGCAGCTTAACAGGGTTTACCTACGAGCAGTACTTC. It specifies CASSLTGFTYEQYF.

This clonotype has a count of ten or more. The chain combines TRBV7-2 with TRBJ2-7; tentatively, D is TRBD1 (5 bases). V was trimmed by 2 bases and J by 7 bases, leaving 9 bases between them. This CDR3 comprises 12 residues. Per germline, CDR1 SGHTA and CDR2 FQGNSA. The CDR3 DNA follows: TGTGCCAGCAGCTTAAGGGGTCCAGAGCAGTACTTC. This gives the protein CASSLRGPEQYF. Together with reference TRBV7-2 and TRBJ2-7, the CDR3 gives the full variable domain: GAGVSQSPSNKVTEKGKDVELRCDPISGHTALYWYRQSLGQGLEFLIYFQGNSAPDKSGLPSDRFSAERTGGSVSTLTIQRTQQEDSAVYLCASSLRGPEQYFGPGTRLTVT.

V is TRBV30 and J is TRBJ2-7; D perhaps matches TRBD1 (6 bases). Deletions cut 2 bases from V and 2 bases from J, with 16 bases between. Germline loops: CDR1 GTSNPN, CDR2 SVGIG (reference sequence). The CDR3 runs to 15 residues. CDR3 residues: CAWSRGSGATYEQYF. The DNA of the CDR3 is TGTGCCTGGAGTAGGGGGTCGGGTGCAACCTACGAGCAGTACTTC.

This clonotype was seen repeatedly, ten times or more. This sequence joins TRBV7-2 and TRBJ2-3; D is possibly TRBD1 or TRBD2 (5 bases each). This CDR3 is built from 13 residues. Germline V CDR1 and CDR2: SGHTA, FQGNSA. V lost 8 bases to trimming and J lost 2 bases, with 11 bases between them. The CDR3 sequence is CASRPGTTDTQYF. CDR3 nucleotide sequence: TGTGCCAGCCGTCCCGGGACCACAGATACGCAGTATTTT.

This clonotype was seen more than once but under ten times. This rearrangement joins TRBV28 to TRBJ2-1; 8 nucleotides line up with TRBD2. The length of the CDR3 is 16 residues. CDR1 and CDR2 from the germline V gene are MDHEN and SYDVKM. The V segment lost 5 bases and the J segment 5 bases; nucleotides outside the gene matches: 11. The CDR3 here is CASSPAGGWVHNEQFF. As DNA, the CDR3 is TGTGCCAGCAGTCCCGCGGGGGGTTGGGTGCACAATGAGCAGTTCTTC. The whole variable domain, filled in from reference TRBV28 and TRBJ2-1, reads DVKVTQSSRYLVKRTGEKVFLECVQDMDHENMFWYRQDPGLGLRLIYFSYDVKMKEKGDIPEGYSVSREKKERFSLILESASTNQTSMYLCASSPAGGWVHNEQFFGPGTRLTVL.